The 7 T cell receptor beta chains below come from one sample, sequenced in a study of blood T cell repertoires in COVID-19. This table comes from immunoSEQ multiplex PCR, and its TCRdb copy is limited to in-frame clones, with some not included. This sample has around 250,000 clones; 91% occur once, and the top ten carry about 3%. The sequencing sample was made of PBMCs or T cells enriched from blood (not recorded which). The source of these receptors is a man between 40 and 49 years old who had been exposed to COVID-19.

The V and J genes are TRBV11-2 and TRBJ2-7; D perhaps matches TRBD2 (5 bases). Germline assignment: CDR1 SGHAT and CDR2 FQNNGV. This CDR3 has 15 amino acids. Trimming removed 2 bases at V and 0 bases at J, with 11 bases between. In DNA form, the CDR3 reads TGTGCCAGCAGCTTAACCTCCGACTACTCCTACGAGCAGTACTTC. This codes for CASSLTSDYSYEQYF.

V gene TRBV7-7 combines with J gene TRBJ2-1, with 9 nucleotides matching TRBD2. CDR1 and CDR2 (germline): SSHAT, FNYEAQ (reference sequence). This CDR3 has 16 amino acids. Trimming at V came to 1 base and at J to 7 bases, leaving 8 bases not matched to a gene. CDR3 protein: CASSLDVLAGTNEQFF. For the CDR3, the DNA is TGTGCCAGCAGCTTAGATGTGCTAGCGGGAACTAATGAGCAGTTCTTC.

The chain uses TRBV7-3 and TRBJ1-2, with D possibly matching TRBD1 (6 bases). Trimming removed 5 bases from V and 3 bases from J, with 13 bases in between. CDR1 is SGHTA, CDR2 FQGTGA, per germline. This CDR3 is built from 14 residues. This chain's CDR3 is CASSPGQSDYGYTF. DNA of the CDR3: TGTGCCAGCAGCCCAGGACAGAGTGACTATGGCTACACCTTC.

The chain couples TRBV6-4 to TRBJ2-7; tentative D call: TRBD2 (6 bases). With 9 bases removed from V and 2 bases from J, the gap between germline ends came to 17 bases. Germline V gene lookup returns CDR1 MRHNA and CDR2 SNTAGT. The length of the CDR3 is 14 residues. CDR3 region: CASIEWEDTYEQYF. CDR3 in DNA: TGTGCCAGTATTGAGTGGGAGGACACCTACGAGCAGTACTTC.

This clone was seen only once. The DNA of the CDR3 is TGTGCCATCAGTGTCGGACTAGCGGGGGCCTACGAGCAGTACTTC. It is translated as CAISVGLAGAYEQYF. The chain combines TRBV10-3 with TRBJ2-7, with 13 bases fitting TRBD2. This CDR3 contains 15 residues. With 4 bases clipped from V and 2 bases from J, the junction kept 2 bases outside the gene matches. From germline, CDR1 is ENHRY and CDR2 SYGVKD.

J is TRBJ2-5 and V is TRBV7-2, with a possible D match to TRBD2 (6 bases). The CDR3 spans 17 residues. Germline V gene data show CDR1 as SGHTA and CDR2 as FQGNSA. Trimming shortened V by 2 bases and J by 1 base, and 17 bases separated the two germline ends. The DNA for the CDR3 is TGTGCCAGCAGCTTAAAGTACGGGAGAGAAATCCAAGAGACCCAGTACTTC. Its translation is CASSLKYGREIQETQYF.

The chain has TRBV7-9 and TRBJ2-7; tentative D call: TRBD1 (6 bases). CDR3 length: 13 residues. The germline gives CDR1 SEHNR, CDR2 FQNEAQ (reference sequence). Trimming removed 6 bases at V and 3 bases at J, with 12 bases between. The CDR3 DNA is TGTGCCAGCAGGAGGACAGAAAACTACGAGCAGTACTTC. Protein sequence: CASRRTENYEQYF. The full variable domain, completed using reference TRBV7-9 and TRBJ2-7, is DTGVSQNPRHKITKRGQNVTFRCDPISEHNRLYWYRQTLGQGPEFLTYFQNEAQLEKSRLLSDRFSAERPKGSFSTLEIQRTEQGDSAMYLCASRRTENYEQYFGPGTRLTVT.